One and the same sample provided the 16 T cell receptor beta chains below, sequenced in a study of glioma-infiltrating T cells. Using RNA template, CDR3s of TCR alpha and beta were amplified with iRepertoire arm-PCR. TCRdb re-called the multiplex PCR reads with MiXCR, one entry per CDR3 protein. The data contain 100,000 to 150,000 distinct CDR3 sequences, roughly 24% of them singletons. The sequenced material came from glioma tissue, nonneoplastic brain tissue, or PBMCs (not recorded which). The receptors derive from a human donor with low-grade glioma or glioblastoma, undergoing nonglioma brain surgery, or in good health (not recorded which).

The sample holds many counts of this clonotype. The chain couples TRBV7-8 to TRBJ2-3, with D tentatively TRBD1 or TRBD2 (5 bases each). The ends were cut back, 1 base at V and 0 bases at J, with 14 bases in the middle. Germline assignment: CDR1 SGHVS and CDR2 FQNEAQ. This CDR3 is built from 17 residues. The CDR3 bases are TGTGCCAGCAGCTTAGAGGACGGGGACCCTAGCACAGATACGCAGTATTTT. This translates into CASSLEDGDPSTDTQYF. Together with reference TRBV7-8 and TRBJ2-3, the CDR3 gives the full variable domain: GAGVSQSPRYKVAKRGQDVALRCDPISGHVSLFWYQQALGQGPEFLTYFQNEAQLDKSGLPSDRFFAERPEGSVSTLKIQRTQQEDSAVYLCASSLEDGDPSTDTQYFGPGTRLTVL.

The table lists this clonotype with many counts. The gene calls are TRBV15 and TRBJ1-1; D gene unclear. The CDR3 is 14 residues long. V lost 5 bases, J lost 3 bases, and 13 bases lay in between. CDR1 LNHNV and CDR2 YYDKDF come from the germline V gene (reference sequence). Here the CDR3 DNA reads TGTGCCACCAGCGCTAGGATGGAGTACACTGAAGCTTTCTTT. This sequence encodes CATSARMEYTEAFF.

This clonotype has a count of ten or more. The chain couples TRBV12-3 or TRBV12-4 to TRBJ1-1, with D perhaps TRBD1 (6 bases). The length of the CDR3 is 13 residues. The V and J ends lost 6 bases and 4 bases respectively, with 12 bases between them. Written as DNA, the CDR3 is TGTGCCAGCAGCTACGGGACATCCACTGAAGCTTTCTTT. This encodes CASSYGTSTEAFF.

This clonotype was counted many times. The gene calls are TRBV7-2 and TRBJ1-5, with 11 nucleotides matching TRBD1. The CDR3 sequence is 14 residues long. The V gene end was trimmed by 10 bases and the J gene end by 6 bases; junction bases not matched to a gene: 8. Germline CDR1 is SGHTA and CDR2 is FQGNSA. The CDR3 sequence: CATGQGDTAQPQHF. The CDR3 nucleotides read TGTGCCACGGGACAGGGGGATACGGCTCAGCCCCAGCATTTT.

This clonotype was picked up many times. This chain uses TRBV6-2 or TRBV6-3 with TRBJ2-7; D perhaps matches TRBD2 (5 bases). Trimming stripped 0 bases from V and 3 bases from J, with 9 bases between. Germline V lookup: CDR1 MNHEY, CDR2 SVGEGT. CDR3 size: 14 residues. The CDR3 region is CASSYSPGNYEQYF. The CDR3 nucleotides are TGTGCCAGCAGTTACTCCCCGGGGAACTACGAGCAGTACTTC.

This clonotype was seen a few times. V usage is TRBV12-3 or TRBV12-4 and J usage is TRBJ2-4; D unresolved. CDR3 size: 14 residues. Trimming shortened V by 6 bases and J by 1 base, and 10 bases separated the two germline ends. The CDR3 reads CASSNPRAKNIQYF. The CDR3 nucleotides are TGTGCCAGCAGCAATCCAAGGGCCAAAAACATTCAGTACTTC.

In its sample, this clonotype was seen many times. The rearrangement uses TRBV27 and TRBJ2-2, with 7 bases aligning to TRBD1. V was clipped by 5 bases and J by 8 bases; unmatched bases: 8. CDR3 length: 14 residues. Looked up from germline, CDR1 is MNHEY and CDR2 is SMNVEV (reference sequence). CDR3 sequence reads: CASSTWTGGGELFF. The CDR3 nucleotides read TGTGCCAGCAGTACTTGGACAGGTGGAGGGGAGCTGTTTTTT.

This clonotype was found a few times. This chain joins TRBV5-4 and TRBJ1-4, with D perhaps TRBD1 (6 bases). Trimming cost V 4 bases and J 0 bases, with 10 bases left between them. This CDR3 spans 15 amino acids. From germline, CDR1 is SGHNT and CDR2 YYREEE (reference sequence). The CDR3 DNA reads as TGTGCCAGCAGCATCACAGGGTCAACTAATGAAAAACTGTTTTTT. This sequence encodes CASSITGSTNEKLFF. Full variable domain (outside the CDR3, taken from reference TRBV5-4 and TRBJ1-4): ETGVTQSPTHLIKTRGQQVTLRCSSQSGHNTVSWYQQALGQGPQFIFQYYREEENGRGNFPPRFSGLQFPNYSSELNVNALELDDSALYLCASSITGSTNEKLFFGSGTQLSVL.

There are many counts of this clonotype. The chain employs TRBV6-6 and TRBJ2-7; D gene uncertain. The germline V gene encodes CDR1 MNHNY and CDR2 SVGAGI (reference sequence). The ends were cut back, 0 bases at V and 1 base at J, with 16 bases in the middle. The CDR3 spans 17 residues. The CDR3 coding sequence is TGTGCCAGCAGTTACTCGAGCGTTTCGAGATTGTCCTACGAGCAGTACTTC. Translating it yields CASSYSSVSRLSYEQYF.

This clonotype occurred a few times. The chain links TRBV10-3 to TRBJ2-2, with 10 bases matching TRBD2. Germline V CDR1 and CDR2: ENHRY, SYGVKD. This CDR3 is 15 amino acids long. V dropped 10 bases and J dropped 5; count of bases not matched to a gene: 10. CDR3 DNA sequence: TGTGCCACCCTAAAAGCGGGAGGGGGTACCGGGGAGCTGTTTTTT. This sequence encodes CATLKAGGGTGELFF.

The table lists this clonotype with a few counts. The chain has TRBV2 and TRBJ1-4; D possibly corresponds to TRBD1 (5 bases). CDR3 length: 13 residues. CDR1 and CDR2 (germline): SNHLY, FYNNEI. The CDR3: CVYRGAMDEKLFF. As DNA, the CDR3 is TGTGTTTACCGGGGCGCAATGGATGAAAAACTGTTTTTT. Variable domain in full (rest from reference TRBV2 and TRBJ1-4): EPEVTQTPSHQVTQMGQEVILRCVPISNHLYFYWYRQILGQKVEFLVSFYNNEISEKSEIFDDQFSVERPDGSNFTLKIRSTKLEDSAMYFCVYRGAMDEKLFFGSGTQLSVL.

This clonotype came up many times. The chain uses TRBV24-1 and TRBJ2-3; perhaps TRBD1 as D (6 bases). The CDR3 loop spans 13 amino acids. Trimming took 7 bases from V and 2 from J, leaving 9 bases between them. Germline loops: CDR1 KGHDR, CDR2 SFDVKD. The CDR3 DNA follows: TGTGCCACCAGAGGACAGTCCACAGATACGCAGTATTTT. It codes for CATRGQSTDTQYF.

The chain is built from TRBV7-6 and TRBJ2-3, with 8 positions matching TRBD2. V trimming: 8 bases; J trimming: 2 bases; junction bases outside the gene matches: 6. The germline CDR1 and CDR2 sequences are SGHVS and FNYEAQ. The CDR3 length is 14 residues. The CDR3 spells CASRLAGPTDTQYF. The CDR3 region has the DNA TGTGCCAGCCGTTTAGCGGGACCCACAGATACGCAGTATTTT.

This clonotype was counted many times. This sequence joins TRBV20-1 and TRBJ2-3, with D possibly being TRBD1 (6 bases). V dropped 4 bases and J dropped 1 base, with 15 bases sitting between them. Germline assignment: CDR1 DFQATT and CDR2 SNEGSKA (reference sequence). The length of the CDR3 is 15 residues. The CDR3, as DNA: TGCAGTGCTATGGGGACAACTGCGCGCACAGATACGCAGTATTTT. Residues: CSAMGTTARTDTQYF.

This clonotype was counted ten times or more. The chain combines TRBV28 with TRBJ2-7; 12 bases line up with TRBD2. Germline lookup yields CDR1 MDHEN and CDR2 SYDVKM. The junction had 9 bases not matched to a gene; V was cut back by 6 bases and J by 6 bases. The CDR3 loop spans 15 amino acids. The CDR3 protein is CASSRTSGTLPEQYF. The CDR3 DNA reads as TGTGCCAGCAGCAGGACTAGCGGGACGTTGCCCGAGCAGTACTTC.

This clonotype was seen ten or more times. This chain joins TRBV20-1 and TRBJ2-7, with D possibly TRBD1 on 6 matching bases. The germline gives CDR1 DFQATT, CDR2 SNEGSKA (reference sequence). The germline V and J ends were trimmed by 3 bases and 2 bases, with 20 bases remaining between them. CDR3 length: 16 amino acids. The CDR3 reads CSASLVQGLETYEQYF. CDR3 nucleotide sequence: TGCAGTGCTAGCCTTGTACAGGGCCTAGAAACCTACGAGCAGTACTTC.